The entry below describes one TCR beta chain. The target antigen is unknown. This may arise from a read error, as a much more abundant clone is one base away. The data derive from a study of blood T cells in healthy people across ages. Whole-study findings and limits: Comparison with aged donors showed that long-lived donors had more naive CD4+ cells and higher diversity. Per million T cells, the diversity of TCR beta decreased roughly linearly as age advanced.

Germline V gene lookup returns CDR1 SGHRS and CDR2 YFSETQ. This CDR3 contains 14 residues. V lost 0 bases and J lost 10, with 16 bases in between. Primers used in a second PCR of about 6 to 12 cycles were a sample-barcoded 5' primer and a J-beta primer mix. TCRdb reprocessed the 5' RACE reads via MiXCR and lists one record per CDR3 protein. The sample has about 780,000 distinct CDR3 sequences, around half seen once. This TCR was recovered from an older man in good health. What was sequenced was blood. This chain joins TRBV5-1 and TRBJ2-5; weak D call: TRBD1 (6 bases). The CDR3 is CASSLAEDQTGQYF. Written as DNA, the CDR3 is TGCGCCAGCAGCTTGGCCGAGGATCAGACAGGCCAGTACTTC. Combining the CDR3 with reference TRBV5-1 and TRBJ2-5 gives the whole variable domain KAGVTQTPRYLIKTRGQQVTLSCSPISGHRSVSWYQQTPGQGLQFLFEYFSETQRNKGNFPGRFSGRQFSNSRSEMNVSTLELGDSALYLCASSLAEDQTGQYFGPGTRLLVL.